Shown below are 30 T cell receptor beta chains from a single sample sequenced in a study of shared clonotypes between healthy human individuals. Clones were read by immunoSEQ multiplex PCR, and TCRdb kept only the in-frame ones, dropping some. Of about 600,000 clones listed, roughly 96% are singletons. Naive CD8 cells lacked CD45RO, underwent positive selection for CCR7 and left out terminally differentiated effector memory CD45RA+ cells. Specimen: naive CD8+ T cells sorted from blood. These TCRs come from a woman aged 30 to 39 in good health.

J is TRBJ2-5 and V is TRBV12-5; maybe TRBD1 (5 bases). CDR3 size: 13 residues. V lost 5 bases and J lost 5, with 12 bases in between. CDR1 is LGHNT and CDR2 is FRNRAP in the germline V gene. The CDR3: CASGLGVTETQYF. The CDR3 bases are TGTGCTAGTGGTCTAGGGGTCACGGAGACCCAGTACTTC.

The J gene is TRBJ2-3, the V gene TRBV18; 8 nucleotides agree with TRBD2. J was trimmed by 4 bases and V by 0 bases; bases with no gene match: 9. This CDR3 comprises 17 residues. Germline CDR1 is KGHSH and CDR2 is LQKENI. The CDR3 protein is CASSPPFGRGGADTQYF. The CDR3 nucleotides read TGTGCCAGCTCACCACCGTTCGGGAGGGGAGGAGCAGATACGCAGTATTTT.

The chain links TRBV7-8 to TRBJ2-7; the D gene is possibly TRBD1 (6 bases). The CDR3 runs 14 residues. Germline-derived CDR1 and CDR2 are SGHVS and FQNEAQ. Trimming removed 5 bases from V and 7 bases from J, with 18 bases in between. The CDR3 is CASSLTGSLGEQYF. The CDR3 nucleotides are TGTGCCAGCAGCCTAACAGGGTCCCTTGGGGAGCAGTACTTC. The variable domain in full, with the rest retrieved from reference TRBV7-8 and TRBJ2-7, is GAGVSQSPRYKVAKRGQDVALRCDPISGHVSLFWYQQALGQGPEFLTYFQNEAQLDKSGLPSDRFFAERPEGSVSTLKIQRTQQEDSAVYLCASSLTGSLGEQYFGPGTRLTVT.

This clone appeared a few times. V and J are TRBV7-9 and TRBJ2-3, with 9 bases matching TRBD1. J lost 6 bases, V lost 5 bases, and 6 bases had no gene match. The CDR3 extends over 14 amino acids. The germline CDR1 and CDR2 sequences are SEHNR and FQNEAQ (reference sequence). The DNA of the CDR3 is TGTGCCAGCAGCCCCGGGACAGGGTATGATACGCAGTATTTT. Protein sequence: CASSPGTGYDTQYF.

The chain links TRBV11-2 to TRBJ2-1; D not certain. Trimming took off 4 bases at V and 9 bases at J, with 7 bases between the two ends. The CDR3 length is 11 residues. Germline loops: CDR1 SGHAT, CDR2 FQNNGV. In nucleotides, the CDR3 is TGTGCCAGCAGCTCGGCTCCTGAGCAGTTCTTC. Protein sequence: CASSSAPEQFF.

The V and J genes are TRBV6-1 and TRBJ2-7, with D unclear. Looked up from germline, CDR1 is MNHNS and CDR2 is SASEGT. The CDR3 contains 13 residues. The V end was cut by 2 bases, the J end by 6 bases, with 11 bases between. The CDR3 sequence: CASSETEFVEQYF. The CDR3 nucleotides are TGTGCCAGCAGTGAAACCGAATTTGTCGAGCAGTACTTC.

The chain links TRBV10-1 to TRBJ1-4; D is unclear. The CDR3 length is 17 residues. V was pared by 9 bases and J by 0 bases, with 20 bases between. The germline gives CDR1 WNHNN, CDR2 SYGVQD (reference sequence). CDR3 sequence reads: CARRSYSDPPTNEKLFF. The CDR3, as DNA: TGCGCCAGGAGGTCGTACTCGGATCCACCAACTAATGAAAAACTGTTTTTT.

CDR3: CASSWRENVNEQFF. DNA for the CDR3: TGTGCCAGCAGTTGGCGGGAGAACGTCAATGAGCAGTTCTTC. The V call is TRBV28, the J call TRBJ2-1; TRBD2 agrees at 7 bases. CDR1 is MDHEN, CDR2 SYDVKM, per germline. V shed 4 bases and J 6 bases; nucleotides not matched to a gene: 6. This CDR3 has 14 amino acids.

The rearrangement uses TRBV7-9 and TRBJ2-2; TRBD2 matches 10 bases. V gave up 5 bases and J gave up 7 bases; unmatched junction bases: 10. This CDR3 has 16 residues. The germline gives CDR1 SEHNR, CDR2 FQNEAQ (reference sequence). The DNA for the CDR3 is TGTGCCAGCAGCAGAAGCGGGAGGGCCCTTGACGGGGAGCTGTTTTTT. It is translated as CASSRSGRALDGELFF. The full variable domain, in which reference TRBV7-9 and TRBJ2-2 provide the parts outside the CDR3, is DTGVSQNPRHKITKRGQNVTFRCDPISEHNRLYWYRQTLGQGPEFLTYFQNEAQLEKSRLLSDRFSAERPKGSFSTLEIQRTEQGDSAMYLCASSRSGRALDGELFFGEGSRLTVL.

The chain carries TRBV15 and TRBJ2-1; 7 positions agree with TRBD1. The CDR3 consists of 14 residues. The V and J ends lost 0 bases and 9 bases, in that order; junction bases with no gene match: 5. Germline assignment: CDR1 LNHNV and CDR2 YYDKDF (reference sequence). The CDR3, as DNA: TGTGCCACCAGCAGAGAACAGGGGATTACTGAGCAGTTCTTC. It yields the protein CATSREQGITEQFF.

A remark on this clone: Distinct nucleotide sequences in the sample also encode this CDR3. The CDR3 DNA reads as TGCGCCAGCAGCTTTGGACAGGGAAACACTGAAGCTTTCTTT. Protein: CASSFGQGNTEAFF. The V and J genes are TRBV5-1 and TRBJ1-1; 8 bases are shared with TRBD1. Germline V gene data show CDR1 as SGHRS and CDR2 as YFSETQ. The CDR3 covers 14 residues. The junction had 2 bases not matched to a gene; V was cut back by 2 bases and J by 2 bases.

V and J are TRBV7-9 and TRBJ2-5, with 10 bases identical to TRBD2. The CDR3 sequence is 17 residues long. V lost 0 bases to trimming and J lost 0 bases; unmatched junction nucleotides: 4. Germline V gives CDR1 SEHNR, CDR2 FQNEAQ (reference sequence). For the CDR3, the DNA is TGTGCCAGCAGCTTAGCGACGACTAGCGGGTACCAAGAGACCCAGTACTTC. Translating it yields CASSLATTSGYQETQYF.

The chain has TRBV19 and TRBJ2-3, with 9 positions matching TRBD2. CDR1 is LNHDA and CDR2 is SQIVND in the germline V gene (reference sequence). There are 18 residues in the CDR3. V lost 2 bases to trimming and J lost 5 bases; unmatched junction nucleotides: 14. The CDR3 DNA follows: TGTGCCAGTAGTATACCCTCGGCGGGAGGGCCATTTAGAGATACGCAGTATTTT. Amino acids: CASSIPSAGGPFRDTQYF.

The chain couples TRBV9 to TRBJ2-7; 9 bases match TRBD2. CDR1 is SGDLS, CDR2 YYNGEE, per germline. This CDR3 spans 16 amino acids. The V and J ends lost 0 bases and 0 bases, in that order; junction bases with no gene match: 4. CDR3 sequence reads: CASSVGSSGTSYEQYF. The CDR3 region has the DNA TGTGCCAGCAGCGTAGGTTCTAGCGGGACCTCCTACGAGCAGTACTTC.

The chain links TRBV7-6 to TRBJ2-5, with D unresolved. Between the trimmed V and J ends, which lost 1 base and 5 bases, there was a span of 14 bases. Germline V gene data show CDR1 as SGHVS and CDR2 as FNYEAQ. The CDR3 consists of 15 residues. CDR3 in DNA: TGTGCCAGCAGCTTAGACCCCGTCGGAGAGGAGACCCAGTACTTC. Translating gives CASSLDPVGEETQYF. Full variable domain (remainder filled in from reference TRBV7-6 and TRBJ2-5): GAGVSQSPRYKVTKRGQDVALRCDPISGHVSLYWYRQALGQGPEFLTYFNYEAQQDKSGLPNDRFSAERPEGSISTLTIQRTEQRDSAMYRCASSLDPVGEETQYFGPGTRLLVL.

In regard to this clone: Other DNA sequences in the same sample also yield this CDR3. V and J are TRBV5-6 and TRBJ2-7, with TRBD1 as a possible D gene (6 bases). The CDR3 runs 14 residues. Germline CDR1 and CDR2: SGHDT and YYEEEE. The ends were cut back, 4 bases at V and 3 bases at J, with 14 bases in the middle. The CDR3 is CASSGGQLSYEQYF. The CDR3 DNA is TGTGCCAGCAGCGGCGGACAGCTTAGCTACGAGCAGTACTTC.

V gene TRBV7-6 combines with J gene TRBJ2-6; maybe TRBD1 (5 bases). Trimming took off 5 bases at V and 0 bases at J, with 14 bases between the two ends. The CDR3 contains 17 residues. Germline values: CDR1 SGHVS, CDR2 FNYEAQ. The CDR3 sequence: CASSPGRRASGANVLTF. The DNA for the CDR3 is TGTGCCAGCAGCCCAGGTCGCAGGGCCTCTGGGGCCAACGTCCTGACTTTC. The variable domain in full, with the rest retrieved from reference TRBV7-6 and TRBJ2-6, is GAGVSQSPRYKVTKRGQDVALRCDPISGHVSLYWYRQALGQGPEFLTYFNYEAQQDKSGLPNDRFSAERPEGSISTLTIQRTEQRDSAMYRCASSPGRRASGANVLTFGAGSRLTVL.

The chain is built from TRBV5-4 and TRBJ2-1, with TRBD2 as a possible D gene (6 bases). V lost 0 bases to trimming and J lost 3 bases, with 19 bases between them. This CDR3 comprises 18 residues. Germline-derived CDR1 and CDR2 are SGHNT and YYREEE (reference sequence). The CDR3 DNA reads as TGTGCCAGCAGCTTGGGCGGAGGGCCAAGGGCAAGCTACAATGAGCAGTTCTTC. Amino acid sequence: CASSLGGGPRASYNEQFF.

This chain links TRBV19 with TRBJ2-1; 10 nucleotides align to TRBD2. Germline V CDR1 and CDR2: LNHDA, SQIVND (reference sequence). The CDR3 spans 16 residues. The V gene end was trimmed by 3 bases and the J gene end by 10 bases; junction bases not matched to a gene: 12. DNA of the CDR3: TGTGCCAGTAGTATGAGTCTAGCGGGAGCCCTGGCCGAGCAGTTCTTC. As protein: CASSMSLAGALAEQFF.

The rearrangement links TRBV29-1 to TRBJ2-3; D may be TRBD2 (5 bases). Looked up from germline, CDR1 is SQVTM and CDR2 is ANQGSEA. V dropped 1 base and J dropped 4 bases, with 12 bases sitting between them. The CDR3 runs 14 residues. DNA of the CDR3: TGCAGCGTTGAAGGGGTGGACGGGGCAGATACGCAGTATTTT. It translates to CSVEGVDGADTQYF.

The chain combines TRBV5-4 with TRBJ2-7; 7 bases align to TRBD2. CDR1 and CDR2 (germline): SGHNT, YYREEE (reference sequence). V was clipped by 0 bases and J by 5 bases; unmatched bases: 17. The CDR3 runs 18 residues. The CDR3 here is CASSLAGLAEGPTDEQYF. Written as DNA, the CDR3 is TGTGCCAGCAGCTTGGCCGGCCTAGCGGAAGGCCCCACGGACGAGCAGTACTTC.

Here the CDR3 reads CASSQDRAGEQYF. CDR3 nucleotide sequence: TGCGCCAGCAGCCAAGACAGGGCGGGGGAGCAGTACTTC. This sequence joins TRBV4-1 and TRBJ2-7; D perhaps matches TRBD2 (6 bases). The V gene's germline CDR1 is MGHRA and CDR2 YSYEKL. The germline V and J ends were trimmed by 0 bases and 7 bases, with 10 bases remaining between them. The CDR3 loop spans 13 amino acids.

The chain recombines TRBV7-9 with TRBJ2-7, with D hard to call. The V end was cut by 1 base, the J end by 6 bases, with 16 bases between. The CDR3 length is 15 residues. CDR1 and CDR2 from the germline V gene are SEHNR and FQNEAQ (reference sequence). The CDR3 sequence is CASSLGSPPDREQYF. DNA for the CDR3: TGTGCCAGCAGCTTAGGGTCCCCACCCGATCGCGAGCAGTACTTC.

The genes are TRBV5-5 and TRBJ2-7; 10 bases match TRBD1. CDR1 is SGHKS and CDR2 is YYEKEE in the germline V gene (reference sequence). The ends lost 5 bases at V and 3 bases at J; junction bases unmatched: 11. The CDR3 loop spans 16 amino acids. DNA of the CDR3: TGTGCCAGCAGTCAAACCGGGACAGGGGAAAGCTACGAGCAGTACTTC. Residues: CASSQTGTGESYEQYF.

The chain is built from TRBV5-6 and TRBJ2-7; D may be TRBD1 (5 bases). Germline values: CDR1 SGHDT, CDR2 YYEEEE. The CDR3 has 14 residues. V was trimmed by 0 bases and J by 3 bases, leaving 10 bases between them. The CDR3 region has the DNA TGTGCCAGCAGCTTGGGTGACAGAAGCTACGAGCAGTACTTC. Residues: CASSLGDRSYEQYF.

The rearrangement uses TRBV9 and TRBJ1-1, with D possibly matching TRBD1 (5 bases). Trimming pared 3 bases from V and 6 bases from J, leaving 15 bases between. Germline assignment: CDR1 SGDLS and CDR2 YYNGEE. This CDR3 is built from 14 residues. The CDR3: CASSGAGETAEAFF. DNA of the CDR3: TGTGCCAGCAGCGGTGCGGGGGAAACGGCTGAAGCTTTCTTT. The whole variable domain, remainder taken from reference TRBV9 and TRBJ1-1, is DSGVTQTPKHLITATGQRVTLRCSPRSGDLSVYWYQQSLDQGLQFLIQYYNGEERAKGNILERFSAQQFPDLHSELNLSSLELGDSALYFCASSGAGETAEAFFGQGTRLTVV.

A word on this clone: This sample also contains other DNA sequences that code for the same CDR3. The V call is TRBV27, the J call TRBJ2-3, with no clear D. From germline, CDR1 is MNHEY and CDR2 SMNVEV (reference sequence). Trimming shortened V by 3 bases and J by 2 bases, and 3 bases separated the two germline ends. The CDR3 contains 12 residues. For the CDR3, the DNA is TGTGCCAGCAGTTTTCACACAGATACGCAGTATTTT. It specifies CASSFHTDTQYF.

Details on this clone: The same CDR3 can be traced to other DNA sequences in this sample. This chain uses TRBV27 with TRBJ2-1; D unresolved. The V and J ends lost 3 bases and 4 bases respectively, with 7 bases between them. The germline V gene has CDR1 MNHEY and CDR2 SMNVEV (reference sequence). CDR3 size: 13 residues. CDR3 in DNA: TGTGCCAGCAGTTTGGACGGGTACAATGAGCAGTTCTTC. This gives the protein CASSLDGYNEQFF.

V usage is TRBV27 and J usage is TRBJ2-6; perhaps TRBD1 as D (6 bases). This CDR3 region has 14 residues. CDR1 and CDR2 (germline): MNHEY, SMNVEV (reference sequence). V was pared by 6 bases and J by 4 bases, with 10 bases between. The CDR3 is CASRDRTGANVLTF. In nucleotides, the CDR3 is TGTGCCAGCAGAGACAGGACCGGGGCCAACGTCCTGACTTTC.

The chain is built from TRBV30 and TRBJ2-5, with TRBD2 as a possible D gene (6 bases). The assigned J gene may be wrong: the sequence end matches TRBJ2-7 better. The CDR3 sequence is 16 residues long. Germline CDR1 and CDR2: GTSNPN and SVGIG (reference sequence). This chain's CDR3 is CAWNGYGVGSSYEQYF. The CDR3 DNA sequence: TGTGCCTGGAACGGTTACGGGGTCGGGAGCTCCTACGAGCAGTACTTC.